The entry that follows covers one T cell receptor beta chain sequence. No antigen is known for it. TCRdb re-called the 5' RACE reads; every CDR3 protein appears as one record, without DNA. The sample data list under 200,000 distinct CDR3 sequences. There are 15 residues in the CDR3. Germline CDR1 is SGHRS and CDR2 is YFSETQ. This sample is part of a study of T cells expressing NK-cell markers. Study-wide points: Four donors showed these clonotypes also leading the CD3+CD56-NKG2C+ fraction.

The material sequenced was blood T cells: a sorted CD56 or NKG2C T cell subset, CD4+ or CD8+ T cells, or bulk PBMC T cells (not recorded which). This TCR derives from a woman aged 18 to 75 in good health. The chain employs TRBV5-1 and TRBJ2-3; TCRdb calls TRBD1, which cannot be checked without DNA. CDR3 in amino acids: CASSWETGSSDTQYF.